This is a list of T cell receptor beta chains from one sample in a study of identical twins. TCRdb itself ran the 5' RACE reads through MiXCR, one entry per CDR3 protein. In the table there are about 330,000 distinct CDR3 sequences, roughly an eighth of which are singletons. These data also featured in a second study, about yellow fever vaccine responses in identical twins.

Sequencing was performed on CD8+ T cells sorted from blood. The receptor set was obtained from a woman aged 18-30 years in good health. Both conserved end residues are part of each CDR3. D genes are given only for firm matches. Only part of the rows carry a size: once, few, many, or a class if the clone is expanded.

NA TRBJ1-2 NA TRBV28 CASRTTGFSDYGYTF TGTGCCAGCAGGACCACAGGTTTTTCCGACTATGGCTACACCTTC
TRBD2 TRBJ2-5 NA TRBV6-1 CASLTGTSGQETQYF TGTGCCAGTCTGACCGGGACTAGCGGACAAGAGACCCAGTACTTC
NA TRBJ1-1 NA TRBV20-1 CRANTEAFF TGCAGGGCGAACACTGAAGCTTTCTTT
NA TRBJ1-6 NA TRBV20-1 CSASPGGVVPLHF TGCAGTGCTAGCCCCGGGGGGGTCGTCCCCCTCCACTTT
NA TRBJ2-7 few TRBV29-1 CSVAFRMRLAGIGIEQYF TGCAGCGTTGCCTTTCGGATGAGGTTGGCGGGGATTGGAATCGAGCAGTACTTC
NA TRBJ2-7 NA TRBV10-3 CAISDPTGYEQCF TGTGCCATCAGTGACCCGACAGGCTACGAGCAGTGCTTC
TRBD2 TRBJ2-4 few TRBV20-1 CSARDLAGVENIQYF TGCAGTGCTAGAGATTTAGCGGGAGTGGAGAACATTCAGTACTTC
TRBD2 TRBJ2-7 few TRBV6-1 CASTPSGRYEQYF TGTGCCAGCACCCCCAGCGGGAGATACGAGCAGTACTTC
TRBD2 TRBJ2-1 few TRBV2 CASDPGTSGHNEQFF TGTGCCAGCGACCCGGGGACTAGCGGACACAATGAGCAGTTCTTC
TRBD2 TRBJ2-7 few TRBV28 CASSSGSGRSWYEQYF TGTGCCAGCAGTTCAGGTAGCGGGAGGTCGTGGTACGAGCAGTACTTC
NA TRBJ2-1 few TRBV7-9 CASSGMGTPYNEQFF TGTGCCAGCAGCGGAATGGGGACACCCTACAATGAGCAGTTCTTC
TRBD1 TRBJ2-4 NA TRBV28 CASSFRPDTTGSAKNIQYF TGTGCCAGCAGTTTCCGTCCCGACACGACAGGGTCAGCCAAAAACATTCAGTACTTC
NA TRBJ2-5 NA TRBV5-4 CASSLNFHYREMNQETQYF TGTGCCAGCAGCTTGAATTTTCACTACCGGGAGATGAACCAAGAGACCCAGTACTTC
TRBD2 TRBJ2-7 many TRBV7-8 CASSYSSGAGSEQYF TGTGCCAGCAGCTATAGTAGCGGAGCGGGGAGCGAGCAGTACTTC
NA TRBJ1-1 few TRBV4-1 CASSQVDLGDTEAFF TGCGCCAGCAGCCAAGTCGACCTCGGGGACACTGAAGCTTTCTTT
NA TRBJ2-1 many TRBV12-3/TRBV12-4 CASSPSGGTYNEQFF TGTGCCAGCAGTCCTTCCGGCGGGACCTACAATGAGCAGTTCTTC
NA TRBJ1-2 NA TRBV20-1 CRVPTGGYTF TGCAGGGTCCCTACGGGTGGCTACACCTTC
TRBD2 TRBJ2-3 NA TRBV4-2 CASSQDTSGRASTDTQYF TGTGCCAGCAGCCAAGATACTAGCGGGAGGGCCTCCACAGATACGCAGTATTTT